The 22 T cell receptor beta chains given below trace back to one sample, sequenced in a study of early T cells in non-severe SARS-CoV-2 infection (dated by TCRdb to the early 2020s). Library creation used 5' RACE. Sequenced using a NextSeq 500. TCRdb itself trimmed the public reads at Q25 with fastp, ran MiXCR and retained productive beta chains. Rows are unified per CDR3 protein, each entry keeping the most common DNA and genes. Here the sample has roughly 100,000 distinct CDR3 sequences; roughly 14% occur a single time. 6% to 7.5% of the sample is in the top ten clones. Sample: whole blood. The source is an adult who was a healthcare worker with PCR-confirmed SARS-CoV-2 infection or an uninfected control (not recorded which).

J is TRBJ2-5 and V is TRBV5-4; a weak D match, TRBD2 (6 bases). Trimming pared 3 bases from V and 0 bases from J, leaving 6 bases between. CDR3 length: 13 residues. Germline lookup yields CDR1 SGHNT and CDR2 YYREEE (reference sequence). CDR3 sequence (DNA): TGTGCCAGCAGCTGGGACTACCAAGAGACCCAGTACTTC. Translated, it gives CASSWDYQETQYF.

The chain carries TRBV7-9 and TRBJ2-5; a possible D gene is TRBD2 (6 bases). This CDR3 has 13 amino acids. Germline lookup yields CDR1 SEHNR and CDR2 FQNEAQ (reference sequence). V lost 6 bases and J lost 3, with 11 bases in between. CDR3 protein: CASSSRLEETQYF. CDR3 DNA: TGTGCCAGCAGTTCCAGACTAGAAGAGACCCAGTACTTC.

This rearrangement joins TRBV2 to TRBJ2-7; 8 bases are shared with TRBD2. The CDR3 has 15 amino acids. The V gene's germline CDR1 is SNHLY and CDR2 FYNNEI. Losses at the gene ends were 5 bases for V and 0 bases for J; bases not matched to a gene: 6. The CDR3 protein is CASSPSSGHSYEQYF. In DNA, the CDR3 is TGTGCCAGCAGTCCCTCTAGCGGGCACTCCTACGAGCAGTACTTC.

At least ten counts were recorded for this clonotype. The chain links TRBV28 to TRBJ1-1; D might be TRBD1 (5 bases). This CDR3 region has 14 residues. The V gene's germline CDR1 is MDHEN and CDR2 SYDVKM. V was cut by 2 bases and J by 4 bases, with 11 bases left in between. CDR3 loop: CASSLEGRSTEAFF. The DNA of the CDR3 is TGTGCCAGCAGTTTAGAGGGGCGCTCCACTGAAGCTTTCTTT.

This clonotype was observed a few times. This chain uses TRBV27 with TRBJ2-7; 7 bases agree with TRBD2. CDR1 MNHEY and CDR2 SMNVEV come from the germline V gene (reference sequence). V lost 6 bases and J lost 3; bases outside the gene matches: 5. The CDR3 is 13 amino acids. CDR3 residues: CASSTAGVYEQYF. CDR3 in DNA: TGTGCCAGCAGCACGGCGGGGGTCTACGAGCAGTACTTC.

This clonotype was seen many times. This CDR3 reads CASGRARREAFF. CDR3 DNA sequence: TGTGCCAGCGGCAGGGCTCGGAGGGAAGCTTTCTTT. The V and J genes are TRBV6-2 or TRBV6-3 and TRBJ1-1; tentatively, D is TRBD1 (5 bases). Trimming cost V 8 bases and J 8 bases, with 15 bases left between them. This CDR3 is built from 12 residues. Germline lookup yields CDR1 MNHEY and CDR2 SVGEGT.

The chain combines TRBV28 with TRBJ1-6, with D tentatively TRBD1 (6 bases). The CDR3 totals 12 residues. Trimming pared 5 bases from V and 10 bases from J, leaving 9 bases between. CDR1 and CDR2 from the germline V gene are MDHEN and SYDVKM. The CDR3 loop is CASSHRVSPLHF. CDR3 nucleotide sequence: TGTGCCAGCAGTCACAGGGTCTCACCCCTCCACTTT.

This clonotype was seen a handful of times. The rearrangement uses TRBV29-1 and TRBJ2-7; the D gene is possibly TRBD1 (7 bases). V lost 6 bases and J 6 bases, leaving 15 bases between the germline ends. Germline V CDR1 and CDR2: SQVTM, ANQGSEA. The CDR3 is 12 residues long. CDR3 sequence: CSVTTGRGEQYF. The CDR3 nucleotides are TGCAGCGTGACGACAGGGCGGGGCGAGCAGTACTTC.

The J gene is TRBJ1-3, the V gene TRBV7-9; D is uncertain. The CDR3 extends over 14 amino acids. The V end was cut by 3 bases, the J end by 0 bases, with 6 bases between. Per the germline V gene, CDR1 is SEHNR and CDR2 is FQNEAQ (reference sequence). Here the CDR3 reads CASSFGGSGNTIYF. CDR3 DNA sequence: TGTGCCAGCAGCTTTGGTGGCTCTGGAAACACCATATATTTT.

This chain links TRBV6-2 or TRBV6-3 with TRBJ2-3, with 10 bases aligning to TRBD2. This CDR3 comprises 17 residues. Trimming at V came to 5 bases and at J to 4 bases, leaving 12 bases not matched to a gene. The germline V gene encodes CDR1 MNHEY and CDR2 SVGEGT. The CDR3 coding sequence is TGTGCCAGCAGTATCGCTAGCGGGAGCGGCTCCTCAGATACGCAGTATTTT. It codes for CASSIASGSGSSDTQYF.

The chain employs TRBV28 and TRBJ2-7; D remains unclear. Per the germline V gene, CDR1 is MDHEN and CDR2 is SYDVKM. Deletions cut 2 bases from V and 5 bases from J, with 10 bases between. The CDR3 has 13 amino acids. The chain's CDR3 is CASSLGGLNEQYF. The CDR3 bases are TGTGCCAGCAGTTTAGGTGGCCTCAACGAGCAGTACTTC.

The chain links TRBV6-1 to TRBJ1-5; D is uncertain. In germline, CDR1 is MNHNS, CDR2 SASEGT. The CDR3 is 13 amino acids. The ends were cut back, 2 bases at V and 6 bases at J, with 8 bases in the middle. This CDR3 is CASSETPGQPQHF. In DNA, the CDR3 is TGTGCCAGCAGTGAAACCCCCGGTCAGCCCCAGCATTTT.

This clonotype was counted a few times. This chain connects TRBV2 to TRBJ2-1; no firm D call. Germline CDR1 is SNHLY and CDR2 is FYNNEI. This CDR3 spans 12 amino acids. The V and J ends lost 5 bases and 6 bases respectively, with 8 bases between them. The chain's CDR3 is CASSQGRNEQFF. CDR3 coding DNA: TGTGCCAGCAGTCAAGGGCGCAATGAGCAGTTCTTC.

There are many counts of this clonotype. The V gene is TRBV29-1, the J gene TRBJ2-7; D gene unclear. Germline V gene sequence: CDR1 SQVTM, CDR2 ANQGSEA. The germline V and J ends were trimmed by 5 bases and 2 bases, with 13 bases remaining between them. The CDR3 length is 13 residues. The CDR3 sequence: CSVSDPGPYEQYF. CDR3 sequence (DNA): TGCAGCGTTTCGGACCCTGGTCCCTACGAGCAGTACTTC.

This clonotype has at least ten counts. V usage is TRBV6-5 and J usage is TRBJ2-1, with D perhaps TRBD1 (6 bases). The CDR3 loop spans 14 amino acids. Trimming cost V 7 bases and J 2 bases, with 12 bases left between them. Germline-derived CDR1 and CDR2 are MNHEY and SVGAGI. CDR3 DNA: TGTGCCAGCAATCAGGGGAGCGCCTACAATGAGCAGTTCTTC. This encodes CASNQGSAYNEQFF.

The sample holds many counts of this clonotype. The chain is built from TRBV5-6 and TRBJ1-1, with D unclear. Trimming took 0 bases from V and 5 from J, leaving 11 bases between them. The CDR3 consists of 14 residues. CDR1 is SGHDT and CDR2 is YYEEEE in the germline V gene. The CDR3 here is CASSLVGVGTEAFF. For the CDR3, the DNA is TGTGCCAGCAGCTTGGTTGGGGTGGGGACTGAAGCTTTCTTT.

V is TRBV20-1 and J is TRBJ2-7; a possible D gene is TRBD1 (5 bases). Germline V gene lookup returns CDR1 DFQATT and CDR2 SNEGSKA (reference sequence). Trimming took off 2 bases at V and 2 bases at J, with 10 bases between the two ends. CDR3 size: 13 residues. The CDR3: CSARQGFTYEQYF. The CDR3 region has the DNA TGCAGTGCTAGACAGGGTTTTACCTACGAGCAGTACTTC.

The chain employs TRBV27 and TRBJ2-1; 10 positions match TRBD2. The V and J ends lost 0 bases and 10 bases, in that order; junction bases with no gene match: 6. The germline CDR1 and CDR2 sequences are MNHEY and SMNVEV (reference sequence). The CDR3 covers 15 residues. The CDR3 DNA follows: TGTGCCAGCAGTTTATCGACACTAGCGGGATACGAGCAGTTCTTC. It codes for CASSLSTLAGYEQFF.

This clonotype came up many times. V and J are TRBV10-2 and TRBJ1-1; D is undetermined. The CDR3 has 14 residues. V was pared by 7 bases and J by 9 bases, with 21 bases between. The germline CDR1 and CDR2 sequences are WSHSY and SAAADI. In DNA, the CDR3 is TGCGCCAGCACAGTCGGTATAGAACAGTCGAAAGCTTTCTTT. This codes for CASTVGIEQSKAFF.

This clonotype was recorded many times. The chain recombines TRBV6-4 with TRBJ1-1; D call uncertain. Germline lookup yields CDR1 MRHNA and CDR2 SNTAGT. V lost 5 bases, J lost 4 bases, and 20 bases lay in between. This CDR3 spans 16 amino acids. For the CDR3, the DNA is TGTGCCAGCAGTCAGAAATTTACATTGGACGGCACTGAAGCTTTCTTT. Amino acids: CASSQKFTLDGTEAFF.

This chain links TRBV6-5 with TRBJ2-3; D tentatively fits TRBD1 or TRBD2 (6 bases each). Trimming cost V 8 bases and J 6 bases, with 24 bases left between them. This CDR3 contains 16 residues. The germline V gene encodes CDR1 MNHEY and CDR2 SVGAGI. The CDR3 loop is CASRRSWSRGGDTQYF. In nucleotides, the CDR3 is TGTGCCAGCCGACGCTCGTGGAGCAGGGGAGGTGATACGCAGTATTTT.

This clonotype was seen a few times. The chain couples TRBV7-2 to TRBJ2-7; D perhaps matches TRBD2 (6 bases). V lost 3 bases to trimming and J lost 0 bases, with 12 bases between them. This CDR3 is 15 amino acids long. The germline CDR1 and CDR2 sequences are SGHTA and FQGNSA. The CDR3 region is CASSFRAGPSYEQYF. The CDR3 DNA reads TGTGCCAGCAGCTTTCGAGCGGGCCCCTCCTACGAGCAGTACTTC.